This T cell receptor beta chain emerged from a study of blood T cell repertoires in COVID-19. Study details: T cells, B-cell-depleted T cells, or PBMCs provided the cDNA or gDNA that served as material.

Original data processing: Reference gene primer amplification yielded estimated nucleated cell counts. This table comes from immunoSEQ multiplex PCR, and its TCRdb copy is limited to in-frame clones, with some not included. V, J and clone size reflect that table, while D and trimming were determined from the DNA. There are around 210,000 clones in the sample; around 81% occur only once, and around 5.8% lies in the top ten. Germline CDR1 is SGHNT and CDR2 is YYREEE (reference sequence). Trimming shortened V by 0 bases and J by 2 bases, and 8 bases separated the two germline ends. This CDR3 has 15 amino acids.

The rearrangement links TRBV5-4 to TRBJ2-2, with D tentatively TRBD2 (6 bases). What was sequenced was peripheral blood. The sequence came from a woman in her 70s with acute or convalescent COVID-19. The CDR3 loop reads CASSLGRDNTGELFF. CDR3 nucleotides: TGTGCCAGCAGCTTGGGGCGGGACAACACCGGGGAGCTGTTTTTT.